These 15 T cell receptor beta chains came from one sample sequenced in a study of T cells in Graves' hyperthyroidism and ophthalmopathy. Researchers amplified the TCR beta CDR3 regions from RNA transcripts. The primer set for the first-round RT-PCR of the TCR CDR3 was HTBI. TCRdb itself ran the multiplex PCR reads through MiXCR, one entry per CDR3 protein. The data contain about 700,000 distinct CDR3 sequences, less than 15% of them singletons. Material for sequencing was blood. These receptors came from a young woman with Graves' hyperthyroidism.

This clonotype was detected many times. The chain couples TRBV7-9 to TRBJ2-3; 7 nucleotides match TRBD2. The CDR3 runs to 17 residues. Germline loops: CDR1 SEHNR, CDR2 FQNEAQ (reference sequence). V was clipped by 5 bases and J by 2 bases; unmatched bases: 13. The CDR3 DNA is TGTGCCAGCAGCGTAGGCGAGATGGGGAGGGACACAGATACGCAGTATTTT. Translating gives CASSVGEMGRDTDTQYF.

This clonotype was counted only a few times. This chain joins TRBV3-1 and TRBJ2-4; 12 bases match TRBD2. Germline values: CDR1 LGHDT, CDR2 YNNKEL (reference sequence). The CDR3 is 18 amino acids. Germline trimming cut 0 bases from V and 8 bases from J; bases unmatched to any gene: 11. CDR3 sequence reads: CASSQERLAGGPGYIQYF. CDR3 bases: TGTGCCAGCAGCCAAGAAAGGCTAGCGGGAGGGCCGGGTTACATTCAGTACTTC.

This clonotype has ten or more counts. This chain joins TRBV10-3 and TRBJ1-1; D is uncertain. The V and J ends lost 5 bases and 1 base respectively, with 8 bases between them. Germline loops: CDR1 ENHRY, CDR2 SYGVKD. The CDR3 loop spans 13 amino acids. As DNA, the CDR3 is TGTGCCATCAGTATTGATCGGAACACTGAAGCTTTCTTT. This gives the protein CAISIDRNTEAFF.

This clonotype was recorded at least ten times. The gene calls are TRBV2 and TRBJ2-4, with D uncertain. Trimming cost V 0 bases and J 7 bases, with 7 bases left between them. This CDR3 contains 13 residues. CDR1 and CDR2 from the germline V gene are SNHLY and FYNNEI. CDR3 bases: TGTGCCAGCAGTGAAGCGCTGGCGAACATTCAGTACTTC. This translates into CASSEALANIQYF.

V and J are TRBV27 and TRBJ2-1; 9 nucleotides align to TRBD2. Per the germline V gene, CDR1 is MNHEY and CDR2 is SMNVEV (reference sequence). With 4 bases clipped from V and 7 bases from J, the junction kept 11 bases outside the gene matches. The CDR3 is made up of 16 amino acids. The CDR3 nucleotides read TGTGCCAGCAGTTGGGGGCGGGGGGGGGTAATAAATGAGCAGTTCTTC. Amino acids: CASSWGRGGVINEQFF.

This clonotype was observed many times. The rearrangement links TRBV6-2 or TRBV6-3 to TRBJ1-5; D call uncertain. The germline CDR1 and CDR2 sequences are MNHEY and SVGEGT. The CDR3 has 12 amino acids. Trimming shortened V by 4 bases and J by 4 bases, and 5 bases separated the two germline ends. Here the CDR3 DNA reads TGTGCCAGCAGTTCGTGGAATCAGCCCCAGCATTTT. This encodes CASSSWNQPQHF.

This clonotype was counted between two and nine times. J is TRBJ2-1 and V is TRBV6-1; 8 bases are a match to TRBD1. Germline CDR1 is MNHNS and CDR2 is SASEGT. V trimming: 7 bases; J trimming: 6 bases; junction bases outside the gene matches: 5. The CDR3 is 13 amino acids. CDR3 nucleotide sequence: TGTGCCAGCAAGGACAGGGTGGTCAATGAGCAGTTCTTC. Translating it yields CASKDRVVNEQFF.

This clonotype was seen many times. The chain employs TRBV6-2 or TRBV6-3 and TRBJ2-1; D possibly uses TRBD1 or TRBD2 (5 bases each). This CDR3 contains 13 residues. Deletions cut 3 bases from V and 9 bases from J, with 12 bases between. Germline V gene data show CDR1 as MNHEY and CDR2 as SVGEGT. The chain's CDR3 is CASSYWGGREQFF. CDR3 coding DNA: TGTGCCAGCAGTTATTGGGGCGGGCGTGAGCAGTTCTTC.

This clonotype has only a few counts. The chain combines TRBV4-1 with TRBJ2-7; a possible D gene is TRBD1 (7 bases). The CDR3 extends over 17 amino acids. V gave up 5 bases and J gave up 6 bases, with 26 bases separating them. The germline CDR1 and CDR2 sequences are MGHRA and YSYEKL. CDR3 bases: TGCGCCAGCAGCAGATCCAGGGGGGAAGGGTGGGGGAGCGAGCAGTACTTC. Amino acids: CASSRSRGEGWGSEQYF.

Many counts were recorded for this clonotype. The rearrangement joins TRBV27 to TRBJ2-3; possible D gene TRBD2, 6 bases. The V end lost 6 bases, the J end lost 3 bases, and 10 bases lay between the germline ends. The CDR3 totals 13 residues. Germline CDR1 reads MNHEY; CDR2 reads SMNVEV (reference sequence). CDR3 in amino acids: CASSGSWTDTQYF. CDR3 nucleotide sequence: TGTGCCAGCAGCGGGAGCTGGACAGATACGCAGTATTTT.

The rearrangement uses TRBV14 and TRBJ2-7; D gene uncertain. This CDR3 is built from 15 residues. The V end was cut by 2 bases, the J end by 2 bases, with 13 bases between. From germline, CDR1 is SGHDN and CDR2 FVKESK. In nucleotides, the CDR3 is TGTGCCAGCAGCCAAAGATTGGCGGTTCCCTACGAGCAGTACTTC. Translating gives CASSQRLAVPYEQYF. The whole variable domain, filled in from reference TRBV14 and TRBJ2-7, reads EAGVTQFPSHSVIEKGQTVTLRCDPISGHDNLYWYRRVMGKEIKFLLHFVKESKQDESGMPNNRFLAERTGGTYSTLKVQPAELEDSGVYFCASSQRLAVPYEQYFGPGTRLTVT.

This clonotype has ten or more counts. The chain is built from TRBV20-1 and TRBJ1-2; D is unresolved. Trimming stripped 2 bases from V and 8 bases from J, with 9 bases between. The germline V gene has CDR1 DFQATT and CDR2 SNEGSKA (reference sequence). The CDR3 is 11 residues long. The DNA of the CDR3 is TGCAGTGCTAGATCTACGCGAGGCTACACCTTC. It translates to CSARSTRGYTF.

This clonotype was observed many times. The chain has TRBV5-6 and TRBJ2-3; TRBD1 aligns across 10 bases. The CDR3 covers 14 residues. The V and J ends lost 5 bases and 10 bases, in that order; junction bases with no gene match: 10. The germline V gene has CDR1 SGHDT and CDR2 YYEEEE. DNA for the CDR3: TGTGCCAGCAGTCTCGGACAGGGGGGAACTTCGCAGTATTTT. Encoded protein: CASSLGQGGTSQYF.

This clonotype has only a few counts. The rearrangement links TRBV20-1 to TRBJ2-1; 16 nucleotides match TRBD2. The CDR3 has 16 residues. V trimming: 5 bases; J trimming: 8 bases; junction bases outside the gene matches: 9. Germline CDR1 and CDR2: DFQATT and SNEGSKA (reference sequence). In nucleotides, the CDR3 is TGCAGTGCTGGCGGGACTAGCGGGAGGGCCCTCTATGAGCAGTTCTTC. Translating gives CSAGGTSGRALYEQFF.

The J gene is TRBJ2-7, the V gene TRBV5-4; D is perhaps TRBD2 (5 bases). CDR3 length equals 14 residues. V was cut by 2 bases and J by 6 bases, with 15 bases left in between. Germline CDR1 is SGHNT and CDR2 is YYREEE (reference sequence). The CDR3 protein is CASSLLPGGLEQYF. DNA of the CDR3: TGTGCCAGCAGCTTACTACCCGGAGGACTCGAGCAGTACTTC.